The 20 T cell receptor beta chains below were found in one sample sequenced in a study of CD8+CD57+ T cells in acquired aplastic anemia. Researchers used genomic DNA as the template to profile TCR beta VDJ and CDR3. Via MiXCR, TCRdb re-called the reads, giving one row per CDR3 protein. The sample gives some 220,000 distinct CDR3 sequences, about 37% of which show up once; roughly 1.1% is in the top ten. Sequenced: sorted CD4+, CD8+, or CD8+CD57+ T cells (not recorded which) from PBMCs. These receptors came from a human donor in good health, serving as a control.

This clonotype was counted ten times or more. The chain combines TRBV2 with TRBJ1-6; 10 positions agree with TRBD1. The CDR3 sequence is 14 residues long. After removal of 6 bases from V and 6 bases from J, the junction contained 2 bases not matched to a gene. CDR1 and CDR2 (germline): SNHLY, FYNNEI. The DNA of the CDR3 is TGTGCCAGCAGAAGGGACAGGGGTAATTCACCCCTCCACTTT. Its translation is CASRRDRGNSPLHF.

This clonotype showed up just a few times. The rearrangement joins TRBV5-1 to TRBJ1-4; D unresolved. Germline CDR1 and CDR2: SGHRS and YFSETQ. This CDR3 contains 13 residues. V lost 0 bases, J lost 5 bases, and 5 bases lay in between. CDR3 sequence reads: CASSLERNEKLFF. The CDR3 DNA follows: TGCGCCAGCAGCTTGGAGCGGAATGAAAAACTGTTTTTT.

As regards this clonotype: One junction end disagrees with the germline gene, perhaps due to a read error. CDR3 sequence: CATSSGISGNTICF. CDR3 DNA: TGCGCCACCAGCAGTGGGATTTCGGGAAACACCATATGTTTT. This chain links TRBV15 with TRBJ1-3, with D uncertain. The germline CDR1 and CDR2 sequences are LNHNV and YYDKDF (reference sequence). This CDR3 comprises 14 residues. The complete variable domain, with remaining parts taken from reference TRBV15 and TRBJ1-3, reads DAMVIQNPRYQVTQFGKPVTLSCSQTLNHNVMYWYQQKSSQAPKLLFHYYDKDFNNEADTPDNFQSRRPNTSFCFLDIRSPGLGDTAMYLCATSSGISGNTICFGEGSWLTVV.

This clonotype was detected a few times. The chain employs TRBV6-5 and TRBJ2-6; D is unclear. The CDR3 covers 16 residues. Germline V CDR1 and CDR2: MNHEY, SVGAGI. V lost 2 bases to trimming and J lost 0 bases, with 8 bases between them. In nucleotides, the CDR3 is TGTGCCAGCAGTTACACCCGAGTCTCTGGGGCCAACGTCCTGACTTTC. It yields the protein CASSYTRVSGANVLTF.

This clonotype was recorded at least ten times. CDR3 amino acids: CAISESDRTAEAFF. The CDR3 DNA reads TGTGCCATCAGTGAGTCCGACAGGACGGCTGAAGCTTTCTTT. V gene TRBV10-3 combines with J gene TRBJ1-1; maybe TRBD1 (6 bases). The CDR3 extends over 14 amino acids. Germline values: CDR1 ENHRY, CDR2 SYGVKD. Trimming pared 0 bases from V and 6 bases from J, leaving 11 bases between.

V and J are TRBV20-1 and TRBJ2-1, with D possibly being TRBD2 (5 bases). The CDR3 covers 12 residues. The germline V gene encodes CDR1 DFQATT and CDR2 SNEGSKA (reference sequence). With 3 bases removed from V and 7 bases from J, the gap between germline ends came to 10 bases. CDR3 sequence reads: CSASEGKNEQFF. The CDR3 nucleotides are TGCAGTGCTAGCGAGGGTAAGAATGAGCAGTTCTTC.

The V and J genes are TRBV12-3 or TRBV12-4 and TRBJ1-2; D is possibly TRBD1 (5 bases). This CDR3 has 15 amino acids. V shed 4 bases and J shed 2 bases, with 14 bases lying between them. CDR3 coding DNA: TGTGCCAGCAGTTACGGTCGGGGCGTCAACTATGGCTACACCTTC. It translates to CASSYGRGVNYGYTF.

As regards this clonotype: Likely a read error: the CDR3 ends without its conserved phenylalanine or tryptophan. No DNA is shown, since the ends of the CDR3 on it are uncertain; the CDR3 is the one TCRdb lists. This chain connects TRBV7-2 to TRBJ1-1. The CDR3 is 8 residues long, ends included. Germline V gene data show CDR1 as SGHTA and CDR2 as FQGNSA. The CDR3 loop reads CASRELRP.

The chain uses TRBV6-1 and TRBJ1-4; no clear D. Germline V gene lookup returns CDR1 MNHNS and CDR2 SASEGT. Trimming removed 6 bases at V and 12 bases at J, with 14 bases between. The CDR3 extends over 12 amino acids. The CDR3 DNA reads TGTGCCAGCAGCGGACCTACTTTCGAACTGTTTTTT. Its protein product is CASSGPTFELFF.

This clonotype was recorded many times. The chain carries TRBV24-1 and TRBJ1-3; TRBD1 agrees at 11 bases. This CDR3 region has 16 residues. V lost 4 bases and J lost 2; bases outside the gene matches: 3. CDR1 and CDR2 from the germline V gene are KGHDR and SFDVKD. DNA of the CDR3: TGTGCCACCAGTGAAGGACAGGGGGCAGCTGGAAACACCATATATTTT. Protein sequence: CATSEGQGAAGNTIYF.

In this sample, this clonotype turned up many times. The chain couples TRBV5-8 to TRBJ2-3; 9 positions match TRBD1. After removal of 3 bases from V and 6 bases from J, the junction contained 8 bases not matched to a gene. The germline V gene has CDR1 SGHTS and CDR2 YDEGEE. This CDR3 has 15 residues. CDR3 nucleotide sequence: TGTGCCAGCAGCTCACTAACAGGGGGCCGGGATACGCAGTATTTT. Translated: CASSSLTGGRDTQYF. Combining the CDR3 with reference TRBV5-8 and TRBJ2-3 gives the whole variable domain EAGVTQSPTHLIKTRGQQATLRCSPISGHTSVYWYQQALGLGLQFLLWYDEGEERNRGNFPPRFSGRQFPNYSSELNVNALELEDSALYLCASSSLTGGRDTQYFGPGTRLTVL.

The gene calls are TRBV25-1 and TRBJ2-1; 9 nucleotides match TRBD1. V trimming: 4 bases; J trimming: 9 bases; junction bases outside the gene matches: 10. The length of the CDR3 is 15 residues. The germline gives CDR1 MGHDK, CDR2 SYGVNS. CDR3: CASSGRDRVGGEQFF. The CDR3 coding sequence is TGTGCCAGCAGTGGCCGGGACAGGGTAGGGGGTGAGCAGTTCTTC.

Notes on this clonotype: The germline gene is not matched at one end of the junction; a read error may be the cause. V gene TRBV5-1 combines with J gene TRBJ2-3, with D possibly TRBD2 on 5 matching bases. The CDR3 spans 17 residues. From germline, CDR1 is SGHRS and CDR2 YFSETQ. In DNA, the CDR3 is TGCGCCAGCCGCCTCGGGGTGGCGGACTCAAGCACAGATACGCGGTATTTT. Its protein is CASRLGVADSSTDTRYF.

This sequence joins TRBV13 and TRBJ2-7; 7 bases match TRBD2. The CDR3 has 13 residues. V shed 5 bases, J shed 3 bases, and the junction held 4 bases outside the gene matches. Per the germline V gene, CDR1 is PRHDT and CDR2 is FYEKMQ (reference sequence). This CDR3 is CASSPGTNYEQYF. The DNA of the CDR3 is TGTGCCAGCAGCCCCGGGACTAACTACGAGCAGTACTTC. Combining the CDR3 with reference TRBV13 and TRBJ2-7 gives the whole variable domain AAGVIQSPRHLIKEKRETATLKCYPIPRHDTVYWYQQGPGQDPQFLISFYEKMQSDKGSIPDRFSAQQFSDYHSELNMSSLELGDSALYFCASSPGTNYEQYFGPGTRLTVT.

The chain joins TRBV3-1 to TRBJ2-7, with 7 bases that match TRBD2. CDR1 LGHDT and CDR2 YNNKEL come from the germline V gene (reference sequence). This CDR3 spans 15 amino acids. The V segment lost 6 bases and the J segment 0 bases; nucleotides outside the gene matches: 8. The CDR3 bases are TGTGCCAGCAGGGGGGGTGCGGGGGACTCCTACGAGCAGTACTTC. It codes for CASRGGAGDSYEQYF.

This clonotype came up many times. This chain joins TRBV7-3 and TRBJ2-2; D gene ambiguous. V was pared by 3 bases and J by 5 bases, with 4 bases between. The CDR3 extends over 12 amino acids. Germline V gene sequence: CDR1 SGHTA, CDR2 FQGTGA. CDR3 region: CASSFNTGELFF. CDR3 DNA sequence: TGTGCCAGCAGCTTTAATACCGGGGAGCTGTTTTTT.

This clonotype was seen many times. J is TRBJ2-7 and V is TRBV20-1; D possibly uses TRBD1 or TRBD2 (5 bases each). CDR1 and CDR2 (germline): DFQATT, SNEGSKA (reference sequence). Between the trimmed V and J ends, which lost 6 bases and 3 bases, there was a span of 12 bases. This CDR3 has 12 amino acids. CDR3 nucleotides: TGCAGTGCCCTGAGGGGAAACTACGAGCAGTACTTC. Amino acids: CSALRGNYEQYF.

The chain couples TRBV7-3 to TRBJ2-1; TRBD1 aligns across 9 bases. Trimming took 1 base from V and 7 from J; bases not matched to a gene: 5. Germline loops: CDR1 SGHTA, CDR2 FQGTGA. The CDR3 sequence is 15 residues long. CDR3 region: CASSLMAGQGNEQFF. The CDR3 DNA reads TGTGCCAGCAGCTTAATGGCGGGACAGGGTAATGAGCAGTTCTTC.

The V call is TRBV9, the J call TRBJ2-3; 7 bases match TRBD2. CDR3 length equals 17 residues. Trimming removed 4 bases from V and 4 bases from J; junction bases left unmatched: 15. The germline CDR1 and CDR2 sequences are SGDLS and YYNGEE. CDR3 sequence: CASSLTLLGGGADTQYF. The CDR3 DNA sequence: TGTGCCAGCAGCCTCACCCTCCTGGGGGGAGGGGCAGATACGCAGTATTTT.

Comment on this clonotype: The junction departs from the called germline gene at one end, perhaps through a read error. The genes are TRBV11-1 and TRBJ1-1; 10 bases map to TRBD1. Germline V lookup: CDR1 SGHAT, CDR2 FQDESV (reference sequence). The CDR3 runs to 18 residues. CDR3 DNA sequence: TGTGCCAGCTCACCCCGGGGACAGGGGCCGATTATGAACACTGAAGCTCTCTTT. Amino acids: CASSPRGQGPIMNTEALF.